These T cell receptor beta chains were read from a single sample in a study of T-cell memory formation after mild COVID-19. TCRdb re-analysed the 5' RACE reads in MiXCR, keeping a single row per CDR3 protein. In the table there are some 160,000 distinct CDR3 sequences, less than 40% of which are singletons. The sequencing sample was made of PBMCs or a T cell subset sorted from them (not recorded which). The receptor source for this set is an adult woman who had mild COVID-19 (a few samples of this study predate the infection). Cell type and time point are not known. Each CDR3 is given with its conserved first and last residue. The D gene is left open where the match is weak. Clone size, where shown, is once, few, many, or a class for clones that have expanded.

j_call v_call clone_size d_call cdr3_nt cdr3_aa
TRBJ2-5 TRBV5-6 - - TGTGCCAGCAGCTTGCAGCAGGGTCTGGAGACCCAGTACTTC CASSLQQGLETQYF
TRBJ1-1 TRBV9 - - TGTGCCAGCAGCGGACAGAACACTGAAGCTTTCTTT CASSGQNTEAFF
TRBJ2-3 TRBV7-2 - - TGTGCCAGCAGCTTACTACAGAGTAGCTGGTATTTT CASSLLQSSWYF
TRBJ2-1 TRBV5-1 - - TGCGCCAGCAGCTTTTCTCCCGGGGTAACCAAGGGAAATGAGCAGTTCTTC CASSFSPGVTKGNEQFF
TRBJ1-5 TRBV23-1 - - TGCGCCAGCAGTCCCCCAGCGCCGGGTCAGCCCCAGCATTTT CASSPPAPGQPQHF
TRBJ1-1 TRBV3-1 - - TGTGCCAGCAGCCCTGGGGGGCAAATGAACACTGAAGCTTTCTTT CASSPGGQMNTEAFF
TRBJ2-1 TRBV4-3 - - TGCGCCAGCAGCCAAGAAGTACGGGGGCTCTCCTACAATGAGCAGTTCTTC CASSQEVRGLSYNEQFF
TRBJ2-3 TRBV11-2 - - TGTGCCAGCAGCCCTGGGACCGGAGATACGCAGTATTTT CASSPGTGDTQYF
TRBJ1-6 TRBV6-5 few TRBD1 TGTGCCAGCAGAGGGGACAGGGGTGCACCCCTCCACTTT CASRGDRGAPLHF
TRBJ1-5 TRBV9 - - TGTGCCAGCAGCCATGGGGGGGCCAATCAGCCCCAGCATTTT CASSHGGANQPQHF
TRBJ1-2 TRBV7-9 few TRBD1 TGTGCCAGCAGCCGTTCTAAGGGGGCTGATGGCTACACCTTC CASSRSKGADGYTF
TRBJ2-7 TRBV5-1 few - TGCGCCAGCAGCTACGACAGCCTACCCATCTACGAGCAGTACTTC CASSYDSLPIYEQYF
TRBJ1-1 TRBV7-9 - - TGTGCCAGCAGCTTAGGAGGGGAGGCTGAAGCTTTCTTT CASSLGGEAEAFF
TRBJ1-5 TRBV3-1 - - TGTGCCAGCAGCCCTCGAGACGGTTCGGCCCAGCATTTT CASSPRDGSAQHF
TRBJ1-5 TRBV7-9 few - TGTGCCAGCAGCTTCTCCAGTGGGCAGCCCCAGCATTTT CASSFSSGQPQHF
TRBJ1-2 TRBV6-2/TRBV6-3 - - TGTGCCAGCAGCCAGGGTCACGACTATGGCTACACCTTC CASSQGHDYGYTF
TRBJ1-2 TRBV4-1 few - TGCGCCAGCAGCCAAGATTGGGGGGCTGTAAGCTATGGCTACACCTTC CASSQDWGAVSYGYTF
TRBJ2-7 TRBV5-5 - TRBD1 TGTGCCAGCAGCTTAGGGACAGGGGAAACATTC CASSLGTGETF
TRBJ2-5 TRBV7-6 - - TGTGCCAGCAGATCACAGGGTCATGAGACCCAGTACTTC CASRSQGHETQYF
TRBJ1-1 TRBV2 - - TGTGCCAGCGAGCGGGTGAACACTGAAGCTTTCTTT CASERVNTEAFF
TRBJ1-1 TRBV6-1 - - TGTGCCAGCAGTGAAGCGGATGGGTTGGCTTTCTTT CASSEADGLAFF
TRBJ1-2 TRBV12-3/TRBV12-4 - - TGTGCCAGCAGTCCAGGACAGTTTTCTAACTATGGCTACACCTTC CASSPGQFSNYGYTF
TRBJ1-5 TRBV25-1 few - TGTGCCAGCAGTGGGGCAGAAAAGGGCAATCAGCCCCAGCATTTT CASSGAEKGNQPQHF
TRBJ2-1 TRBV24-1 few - TGTGCCACCAGTGAGGGGTTCGGGGATGAGCAGTTCTTC CATSEGFGDEQFF
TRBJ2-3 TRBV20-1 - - TGCAGTGCTATATTCATACGCCCAGATACGCAGTATTTT CSAIFIRPDTQYF
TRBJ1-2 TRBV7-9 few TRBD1 TGTGCCAGCAGCCCCGGCCCGGGACAGGGGGATGGCTACACCTTC CASSPGPGQGDGYTF
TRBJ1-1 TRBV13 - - TGTGCCAGCAGCCCCCTGGACAAGAACACTGAAGCTTTCTTT CASSPLDKNTEAFF
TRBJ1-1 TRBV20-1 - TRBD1 TGCAGTGCTCATGACAGGGACTACACTGAAGCTTTCTTT CSAHDRDYTEAFF
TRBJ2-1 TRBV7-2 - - TGTGCCAGCAGCTTAGCTGGGTGGGGGCAGTACAATGAGCAGTTCTTC CASSLAGWGQYNEQFF
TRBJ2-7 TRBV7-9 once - TGTGCCAGCCAGCAGGCACTTGGATCCTACGAGCAGTACTTC CASQQALGSYEQYF
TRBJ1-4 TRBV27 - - TGTGCCAGCAGTGGGGTGGGAGCTAATGAAAAACTGTTTTTT CASSGVGANEKLFF
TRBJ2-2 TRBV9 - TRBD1 TGTGCCAGCAGCGTAACACAGGGGGAAAATGCCGGGGAGCTGTTTTTT CASSVTQGENAGELFF
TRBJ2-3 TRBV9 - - TGTGCCAGCAGCGTAATGTCAGGGGGCACAGATACGCAGTATTTT CASSVMSGGTDTQYF
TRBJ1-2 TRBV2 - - TGTGCCAGCAGTGAAGCTCGGTTTAACTATGGCTACACCTTC CASSEARFNYGYTF
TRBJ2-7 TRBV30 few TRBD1 TGTGCCTGGGACCTACAGGGGGTTTTCGAGCAGTACTTC CAWDLQGVFEQYF
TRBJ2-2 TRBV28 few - TGTGCCAGCAGTCAAGGGGACTGGGTCATCGGGGAGCTGTTTTTT CASSQGDWVIGELFF
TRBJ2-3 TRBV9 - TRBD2 TGTGCCAGCAGCCCCCGGGTTAGCGGGGGGGCGAATACGCAGTATTTT CASSPRVSGGANTQYF
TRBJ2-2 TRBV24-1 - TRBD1 TGTGCCACCAGTGACTGGGGACAGGGAAAGAACACCGGGGAGCTGTTTTTT CATSDWGQGKNTGELFF
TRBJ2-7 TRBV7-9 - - TGTGCCAGTGAGCGGGCCTACGAGCAGTACTTC CASERAYEQYF
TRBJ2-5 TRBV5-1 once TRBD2 TGCGCCAGCAGCTTGGTAGGGTCCGGGGGGACAGAGACCCAGTACTTC CASSLVGSGGTETQYF
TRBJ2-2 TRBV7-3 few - TGTGCCAGCAGCTCTATGTTGGGGAACACCGGGGAGCTGTTTTTT CASSSMLGNTGELFF
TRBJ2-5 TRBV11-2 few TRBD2 TGTGCCAGCAGCTTAGGTGATAGCGGGGGGGCCAAGACCCAGTACTTC CASSLGDSGGAKTQYF
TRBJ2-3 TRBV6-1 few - TGTGCCAGCAGCCTCGCGCGAGCCACTGATACGCAGTATTTT CASSLARATDTQYF
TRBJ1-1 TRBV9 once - TGTGCCAGCAGCGTAGGGTGGCAGTTCACTGAAGCTTTCTTT CASSVGWQFTEAFF
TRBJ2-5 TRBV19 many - TGTGCCAGTAGTGAAACCGGGACATCGGGAGAGACCCAGTACTTC CASSETGTSGETQYF
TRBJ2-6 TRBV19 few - TGTGCCAGTACCCCTTGGGGTCCCTCTGGGGCCAACGTCCTGACTTTC CASTPWGPSGANVLTF
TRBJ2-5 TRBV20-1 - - TGCAGTGCTAGCCCACCGTTCAGGATAGGTTTAGAGACCCAGTACTTC CSASPPFRIGLETQYF
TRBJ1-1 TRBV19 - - TGTGCCAGCAAGTGGGGGGAAAACACTGAAGCTTTCTTT CASKWGENTEAFF
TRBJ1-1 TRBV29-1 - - TGCAGCGCCCGCCAAGGGGTGAACACTGAAGCTTTCTTT CSARQGVNTEAFF
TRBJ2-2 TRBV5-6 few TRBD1 TGTGCCAGCAGCTTGGTTACCGGGACAGTGGACCGGGAGCTGTTTTTT CASSLVTGTVDRELFF
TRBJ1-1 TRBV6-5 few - TGTGCCAGCAGGCCCAGAGAGAACACTGAAGCTTTCTTT CASRPRENTEAFF
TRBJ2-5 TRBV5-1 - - TGCGCCAGCAGCTTGGGGTTTGGCCAAAGGAAAGAGACCCAGTACTTC CASSLGFGQRKETQYF
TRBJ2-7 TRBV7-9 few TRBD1 TGTGCCAGCACTTTGGACAGGGGGCCCTACGAGCAGTACTTC CASTLDRGPYEQYF